The clone carrying this T cell receptor beta chain has a handful of counts. Its antigen is unknown. The sample belongs to a study of post-analysis software for immune sequencing data. Study-wide results and caveats: Patients had higher frequencies than controls of roughly five TRBV segments, including TRBV5-6, TRBV5-1 and TRBV20-1. Multiple sclerosis patients had significantly lower normalized Chao1 diversity than controls. Strong co-clustering by F measure linked samples that shared a preparation batch.

The V gene lost 6 bases and the J gene lost 5 bases, with 20 bases spanning the gap. The CDR3 loop spans 16 amino acids. In germline, CDR1 is KGHSH, CDR2 LQKENI. TCR beta libraries were prepared from cDNA with unique molecular identifiers. One entry per CDR3 protein, called by TCRdb with MiXCR from the PCR reads. The sample consists of approximately 440,000 distinct CDR3 sequences, roughly 45% of them appearing once. The receptor was derived from a girl aged 5 to 17 with multiple sclerosis. Sequencing was carried out using blood. The gene calls are TRBV18 and TRBJ1-5; D is unresolved. CDR3 protein: CASSPSGVADDQPQHF. The CDR3 DNA reads as TGTGCCAGCTCGCCCTCGGGAGTGGCAGATGATCAGCCCCAGCATTTT.